A single sample is the source of the 9 T cell receptor beta chains below, sequenced in a study of shared clonotypes between healthy human individuals (TCRdb year 2020). The protocol used for the library was the immunoSEQ multiplex PCR assay. This immuneACCESS table, as held by TCRdb, lists in-frame sequences with V and J called but not all clones. Of the missing ones, under half trace to an unresolved V gene in checked studies; the others have no known cause. Within this sample are 2 million or so clones, with roughly 94% of them counted one time only. The ten largest clones represent roughly 0.13% of the sample. Input material: naive CD4+ T cells sorted from blood. What the cell subset or site label conveys for this sample: CD45RA+ positively selected. The origin of the receptors is a man aged 18-30 years in good health.

This chain connects TRBV28 to TRBJ2-7; perhaps TRBD1 as D (5 bases). Germline CDR1 is MDHEN and CDR2 is SYDVKM. V lost 6 bases, J lost 2 bases, and 20 bases lay in between. The CDR3 loop spans 16 amino acids. The chain's CDR3 is CASSPSPGHQAYEQYF. In DNA, the CDR3 is TGTGCCAGCAGCCCCTCCCCCGGACATCAAGCCTACGAGCAGTACTTC.

The chain recombines TRBV6-5 with TRBJ1-2; no clear D gene. CDR1 MNHEY and CDR2 SVGAGI come from the germline V gene. With 8 bases removed from V and 4 bases from J, the gap between germline ends came to 5 bases. The CDR3 has 10 residues. The CDR3 DNA follows: TGTGCCAGCTGGAGCTATGGCTACACCTTC. It translates to CASWSYGYTF.

This clone appeared a single time. Germline is not matched at one junction end, which may reflect a read error. The chain joins TRBV7-2 to TRBJ1-2, with D tentatively TRBD1 (6 bases). This CDR3 is 12 amino acids long. Looked up from germline, CDR1 is SGHTA and CDR2 is FQGNSA. The CDR3 loop is CASSFTGQRGAF. CDR3 in DNA: TGTGCCAGCAGCTTCACAGGACAGAGGGGCGCCTTC.

The chain has TRBV29-1 and TRBJ2-1; TRBD2 is a possible D gene (5 bases). V was pared by 0 bases and J by 15 bases, with 12 bases between. This CDR3 is 11 amino acids long. Germline CDR1 reads SQVTM; CDR2 reads ANQGSEA. The CDR3 is CSVEDQRVLFF. CDR3 sequence (DNA): TGCAGCGTTGAAGATCAGAGGGTTCTGTTCTTC.

This clone was seen once. The rearrangement joins TRBV7-2 to TRBJ2-7; D perhaps matches TRBD2 (5 bases). The CDR3 extends over 15 amino acids. CDR1 SGHTA and CDR2 FQGNSA come from the germline V gene. V lost 2 bases and J 6 bases, leaving 17 bases between the germline ends. This CDR3 is CASSLNDFLAGEQYF. The CDR3 bases are TGTGCCAGCAGCTTAAACGACTTCCTAGCAGGCGAGCAGTACTTC.

This rearrangement joins TRBV9 to TRBJ2-2; no clear D. The CDR3 spans 13 residues. V was trimmed by 0 bases and J by 6 bases, leaving 6 bases between them. The germline gives CDR1 SGDLS, CDR2 YYNGEE. CDR3 loop: CASSVEQSGELFF. The DNA for the CDR3 is TGTGCCAGCAGCGTAGAGCAATCCGGGGAGCTGTTTTTT.

CDR3: CASSKGASDADTQYF. For the CDR3, the DNA is TGTGCCAGCAGCAAGGGAGCTAGTGACGCAGATACGCAGTATTTT. The chain employs TRBV27 and TRBJ2-3, with D possibly matching TRBD2 (5 bases). Germline V gene data show CDR1 as MNHEY and CDR2 as SMNVEV (reference sequence). This CDR3 spans 15 amino acids. V gave up 6 bases and J gave up 4 bases, with 17 bases separating them.

V and J are TRBV6-5 and TRBJ1-4; D possibly corresponds to TRBD1 (5 bases). CDR1 and CDR2 from the germline V gene are MNHEY and SVGAGI. The ends were cut back, 5 bases at V and 7 bases at J, with 14 bases in the middle. The CDR3 is 14 residues long. CDR3 in amino acids: CASSNRRLSEKLFF. Here the CDR3 DNA reads TGTGCCAGCAGTAACAGGCGGCTGAGTGAAAAACTGTTTTTT.

This clone was counted once. J is TRBJ2-7 and V is TRBV6-6; no definite D call. Germline CDR1 is MNHNY and CDR2 is SVGAGI (reference sequence). V was trimmed by 4 bases and J by 0 bases, leaving 7 bases between them. The CDR3 has 13 amino acids. The CDR3 protein is CASSSAGSYEQYF. In DNA, the CDR3 is TGTGCCAGCAGTTCCGCCGGCTCCTACGAGCAGTACTTC.